This T cell receptor (beta chain) was identified during a study of graft-versus-host responses after intestinal transplantation (dated by TCRdb to the early 2020s). With respect to the entire study: Multivisceral, liver-intestinal, or isolated intestinal transplants were received by the recipients. Of the roughly 25 intestinal transplant recipients enrolled in the cohort, one of whom was a retransplant, a few patients without pretransplant specimens were excluded. Bulk TCR-beta CDR3 sequencing was used to track graft-versus-host and host-versus-graft alloreactive T cell clones in the graft, circulation and bone marrow after intestinal transplantation. Every recipient was given anti-thymocyte globulin induction, then maintenance tacrolimus and steroids for around three years. Donor T cell macrochimerism was defined as a peak of at least 4% donor T cells among recipient peripheral blood mononuclear cells. To identify alloreactive clones, pre-transplant mixed lymphocyte reaction products were sequenced and then compared with unstimulated pre-transplant donor and recipient T cells. Instead of going to the commercial service, samples from a few later patients were sequenced in-house on an Illumina MiSeq and processed with MiXCR.

The sample's time point label, in plain terms: cells obtained before transplantation from donor or recipient. CD3+CD4+ and CD3+CD8+ populations were FACS-sorted from unstimulated pre-transplant donor and recipient cells taken from spleen or lymph nodes. Remarks on this clone: No cognate antigen has been identified for it. Per-base qualities were not stored, and no clone one base away is much larger.

The germline V gene encodes CDR1 MNHNY and CDR2 SVGAGI (reference sequence). The trim is 5 bases for V and 7 bases for J, with a gap of 12 bases between the germline ends. The CDR3, cysteine through phenylalanine, is 14 amino acids long. Only the CDR3 DNA stays, 42 bases, in frame from base 1. Library creation used the immunoSEQ multiplex PCR assay. For most patients, genomic DNA was isolated using the Qiagen DNeasy Blood and Tissue Kit and was shipped frozen to Adaptive Biotechnologies for TCR sequencing. For most patients, genomic DNA was subjected to high-throughput TCR-beta CDR3 sequencing by Adaptive Biotechnologies. Per the authors' processing: Adaptive's ImmunoSEQ software was the source of the TCR sequencing data for 18 patients, while a few other patients were processed with MiXCR and VDJtools. To correct CD4 versus CD8 sorting errors, any sequence found in both subsets at a frequency ratio below 5:1 was removed. CDR3 nucleotide sequences shared between donor and recipient were removed because their origin could not be assigned. To count as alloreactive, a clone needed at least 2-fold expansion over unstimulated cells and a minimum CFSE-low frequency of 0.002% (template counts) or 0.001% (read counts). Mappable clones were those detected in sequenced pre-transplant spleen, lymph node, or MLR CFSE-low populations of the donor or recipient. The cumulative frequency of alloreactive clones was calculated as a percentage of all sequences, weighted by copy number. Drawn from immuneACCESS, this table holds only the in-frame rearrangements with V and J called that TCRdb kept. Clones are partly lost; checked studies trace under half to an unresolved V gene and leave the rest unexplained. That table gives V, J and clone size, and the DNA gave D and trimming. The sample contains approximately 89,000 clones, more than 85% of them found a single time. The biggest ten clones account for around 0.17% of the sample.

Paper-wide results and their limitations: Peak levels of circulating GvH clones were associated with declines in HvG clones early after transplant. GvH clones turned up in recipient bone marrow, with some appearing earlier in ileal mucosa or blood, a pattern consistent with an intestinal mucosal origin. The relatively low number and heterogeneity of intestinal transplant patients limited the conclusions. High GvH to HvG T cell clonal ratios were observed in the allografts of patients with donor T cell macrochimerism.

This TCR derives from a human donor who received an intestinal transplant. The sample in question was unstimulated CD4+ T cells sorted from spleen or lymph node cells, obtained before intestinal transplant. The V and J genes are TRBV6-6 and TRBJ1-6, with a weak D call of TRBD1 (6 bases match). The CDR3 protein sequence reads: CASSTEGGNSPLHF. The nucleotide sequence is given as TGTGCCAGCAGTACAGAGGGGGGGAATTCACCCCTCCACTTT.